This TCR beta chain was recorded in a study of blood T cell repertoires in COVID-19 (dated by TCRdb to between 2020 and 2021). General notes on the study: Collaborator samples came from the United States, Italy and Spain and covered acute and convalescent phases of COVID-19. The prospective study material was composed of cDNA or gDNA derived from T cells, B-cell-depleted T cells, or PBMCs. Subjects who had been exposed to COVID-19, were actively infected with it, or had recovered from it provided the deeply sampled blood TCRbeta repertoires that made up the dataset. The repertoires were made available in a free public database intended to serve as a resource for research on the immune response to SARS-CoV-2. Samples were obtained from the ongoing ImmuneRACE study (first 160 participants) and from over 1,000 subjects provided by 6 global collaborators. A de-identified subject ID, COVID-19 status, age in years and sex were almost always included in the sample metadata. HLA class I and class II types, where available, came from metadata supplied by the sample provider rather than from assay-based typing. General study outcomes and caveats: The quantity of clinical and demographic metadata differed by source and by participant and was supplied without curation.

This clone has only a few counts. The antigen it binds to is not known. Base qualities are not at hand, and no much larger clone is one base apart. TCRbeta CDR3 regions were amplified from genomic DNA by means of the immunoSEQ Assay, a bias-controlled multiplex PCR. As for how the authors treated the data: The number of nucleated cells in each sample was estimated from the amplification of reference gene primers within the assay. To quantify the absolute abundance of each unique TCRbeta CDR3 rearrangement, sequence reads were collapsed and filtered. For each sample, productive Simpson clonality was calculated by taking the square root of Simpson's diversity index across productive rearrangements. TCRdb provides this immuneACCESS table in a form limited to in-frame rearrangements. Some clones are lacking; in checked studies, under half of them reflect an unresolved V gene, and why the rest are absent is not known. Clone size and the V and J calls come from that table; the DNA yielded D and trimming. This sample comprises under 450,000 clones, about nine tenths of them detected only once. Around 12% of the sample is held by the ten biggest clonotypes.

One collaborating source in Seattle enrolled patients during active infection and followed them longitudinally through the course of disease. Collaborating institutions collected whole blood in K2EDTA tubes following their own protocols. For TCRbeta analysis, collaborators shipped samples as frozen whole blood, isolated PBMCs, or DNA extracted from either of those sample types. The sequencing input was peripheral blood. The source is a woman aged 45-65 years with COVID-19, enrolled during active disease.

The nucleotide sequence reads as follows: TGCGCCAGCAGCTGGACCGGGACAGGTTCCAATTCACCCCTCCACTTT. Its protein reads: CASSWTGTGSNSPLHF. The V and J genes are TRBV5-1 and TRBJ1-6; 8 nucleotides in the junction match TRBD1. Trimming takes 3 bases off V and 7 bases off J; junction bases not matched to a gene: 9. CDR1 SGHRS and CDR2 YFSETQ were looked up in the germline V gene. The CDR3 has 16 amino acids, counting the end cysteine and phenylalanine. Only the CDR3 region is kept as DNA, spanning 48 bases read in frame from base 1. The CDR3 plus the reference TRBV5-1 and TRBJ1-6 genes for the other parts give the full variable domain: KAGVTQTPRYLIKTRGQQVTLSCSPISGHRSVSWYQQTPGQGLQFLFEYFSETQRNKGNFPGRFSGRQFSNSRSEMNVSTLELGDSALYLCASSWTGTGSNSPLHFGNGTRLTVT.